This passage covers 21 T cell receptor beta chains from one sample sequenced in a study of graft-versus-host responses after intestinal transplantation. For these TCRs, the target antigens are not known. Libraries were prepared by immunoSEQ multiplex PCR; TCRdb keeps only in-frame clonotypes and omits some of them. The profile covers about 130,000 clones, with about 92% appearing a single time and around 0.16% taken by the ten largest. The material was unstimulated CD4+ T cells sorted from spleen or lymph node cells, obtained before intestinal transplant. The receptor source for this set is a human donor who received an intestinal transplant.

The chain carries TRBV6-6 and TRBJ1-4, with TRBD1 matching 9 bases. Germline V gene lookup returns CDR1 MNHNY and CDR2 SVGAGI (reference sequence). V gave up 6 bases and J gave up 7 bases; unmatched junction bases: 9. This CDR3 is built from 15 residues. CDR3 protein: CASRPTGGLLEKLFF. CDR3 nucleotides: TGTGCCAGCAGACCTACAGGGGGCCTTCTTGAAAAACTGTTTTTT.

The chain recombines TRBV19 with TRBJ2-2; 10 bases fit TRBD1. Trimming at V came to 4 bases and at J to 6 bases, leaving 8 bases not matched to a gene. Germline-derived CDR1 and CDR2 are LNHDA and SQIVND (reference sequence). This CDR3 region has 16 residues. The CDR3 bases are TGTGCCAGTAGTAACCGGGACAGGGGTTTTCCCGGGGAGCTGTTTTTT. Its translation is CASSNRDRGFPGELFF.

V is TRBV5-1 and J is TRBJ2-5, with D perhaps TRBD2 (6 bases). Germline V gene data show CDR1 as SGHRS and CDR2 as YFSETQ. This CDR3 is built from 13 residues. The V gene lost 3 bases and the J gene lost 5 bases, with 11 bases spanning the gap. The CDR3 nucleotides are TGCGCCAGCAGCTCATCCCGGGGGGAGACCCAGTACTTC. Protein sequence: CASSSSRGETQYF.

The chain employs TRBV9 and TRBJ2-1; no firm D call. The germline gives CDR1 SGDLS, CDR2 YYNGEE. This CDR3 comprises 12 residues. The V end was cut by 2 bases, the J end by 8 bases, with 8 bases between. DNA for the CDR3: TGTGCCAGCAGCGTCTCCGAATATGAGCAGTTCTTC. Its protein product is CASSVSEYEQFF.

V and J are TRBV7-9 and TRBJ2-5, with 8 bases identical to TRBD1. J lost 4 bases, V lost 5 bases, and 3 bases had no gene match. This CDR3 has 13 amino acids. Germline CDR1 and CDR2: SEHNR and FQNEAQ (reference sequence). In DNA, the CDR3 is TGTGCCAGCAGCGGACAGGGTGCAGAGACCCAGTACTTC. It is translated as CASSGQGAETQYF.

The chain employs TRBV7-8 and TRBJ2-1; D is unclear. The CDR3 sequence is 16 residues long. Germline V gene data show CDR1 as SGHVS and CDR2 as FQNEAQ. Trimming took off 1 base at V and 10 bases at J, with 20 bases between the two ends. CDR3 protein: CASSLESRAVILEQFF. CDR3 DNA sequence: TGTGCCAGCAGCTTAGAAAGCCGGGCTGTAATATTAGAGCAGTTCTTC.

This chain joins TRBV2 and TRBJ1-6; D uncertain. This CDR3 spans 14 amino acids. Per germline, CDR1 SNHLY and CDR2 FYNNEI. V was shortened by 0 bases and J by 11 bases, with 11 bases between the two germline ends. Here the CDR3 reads CASSEAHPRAPLHF. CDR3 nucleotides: TGTGCCAGCAGTGAAGCGCACCCAAGGGCACCCCTCCACTTT.

CDR3 in amino acids: CASSYRDGQPQHF. CDR3 nucleotides: TGTGCCAGCAGTTACCGGGACGGTCAGCCCCAGCATTTT. The genes are TRBV6-5 and TRBJ1-5, with D maybe TRBD1 (5 bases). The V end lost 2 bases, the J end lost 6 bases, and 8 bases lay between the germline ends. The CDR3 has 13 residues. Germline CDR1 reads MNHEY; CDR2 reads SVGAGI.

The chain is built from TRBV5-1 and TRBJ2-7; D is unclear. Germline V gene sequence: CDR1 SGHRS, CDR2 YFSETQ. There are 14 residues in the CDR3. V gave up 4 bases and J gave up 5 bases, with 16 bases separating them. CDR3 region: CASSTFLNEDEQYF. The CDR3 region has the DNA TGCGCCAGCAGCACCTTCTTGAATGAGGACGAGCAGTACTTC.

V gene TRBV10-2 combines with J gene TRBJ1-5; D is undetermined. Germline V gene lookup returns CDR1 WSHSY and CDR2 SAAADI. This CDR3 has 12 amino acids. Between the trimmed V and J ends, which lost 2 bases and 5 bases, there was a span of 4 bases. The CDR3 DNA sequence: TGCGCCAGCAGTGAGCGGTATCAGCCCCAGCATTTT. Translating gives CASSERYQPQHF.

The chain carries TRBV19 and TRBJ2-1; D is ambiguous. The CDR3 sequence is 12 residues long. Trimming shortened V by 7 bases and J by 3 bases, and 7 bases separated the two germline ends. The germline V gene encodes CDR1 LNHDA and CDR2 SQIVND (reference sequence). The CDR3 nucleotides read TGTGCCAGTAAAGACCGCTACAATGAGCAGTTCTTC. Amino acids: CASKDRYNEQFF.

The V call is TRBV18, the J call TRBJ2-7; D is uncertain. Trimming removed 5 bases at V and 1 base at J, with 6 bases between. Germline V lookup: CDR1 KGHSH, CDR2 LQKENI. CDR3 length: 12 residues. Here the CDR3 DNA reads TGTGCCAGCTCATCCCAATCCTACGAGCAGTACTTC. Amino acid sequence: CASSSQSYEQYF. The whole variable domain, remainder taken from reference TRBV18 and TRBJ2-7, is NAGVMQNPRHLVRRRGQEARLRCSPMKGHSHVYWYRQLPEEGLKFMVYLQKENIIDESGMPKERFSAEFPKEGPSILRIQQVVRGDSAAYFCASSSQSYEQYFGPGTRLTVT.

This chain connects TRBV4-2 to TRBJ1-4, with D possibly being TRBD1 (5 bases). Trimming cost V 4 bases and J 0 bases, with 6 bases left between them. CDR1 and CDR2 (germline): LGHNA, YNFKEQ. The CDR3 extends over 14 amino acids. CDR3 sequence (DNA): TGTGCCAGCAGCCGGGGGACAACTAATGAAAAACTGTTTTTT. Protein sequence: CASSRGTTNEKLFF.

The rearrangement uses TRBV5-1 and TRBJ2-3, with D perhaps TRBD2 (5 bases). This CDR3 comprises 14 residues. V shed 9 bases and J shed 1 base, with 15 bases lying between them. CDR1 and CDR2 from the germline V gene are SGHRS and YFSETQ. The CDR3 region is CATGPGMGTDTQYF. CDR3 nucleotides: TGCGCCACTGGTCCGGGGATGGGCACAGATACGCAGTATTTT.

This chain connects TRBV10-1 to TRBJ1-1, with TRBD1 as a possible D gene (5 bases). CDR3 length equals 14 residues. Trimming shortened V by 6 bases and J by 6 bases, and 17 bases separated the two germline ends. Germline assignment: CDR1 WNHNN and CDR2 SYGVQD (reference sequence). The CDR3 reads CASSQAGLASEAFF. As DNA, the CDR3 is TGCGCCAGCAGCCAGGCAGGGTTGGCTTCTGAAGCTTTCTTT.

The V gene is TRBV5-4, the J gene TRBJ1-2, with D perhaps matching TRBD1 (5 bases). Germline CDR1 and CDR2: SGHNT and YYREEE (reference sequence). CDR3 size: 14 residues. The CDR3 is CAGRPGIEGNGYTF. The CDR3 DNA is TGTGCAGGACGGCCAGGGATCGAGGGTAATGGCTACACCTTC.

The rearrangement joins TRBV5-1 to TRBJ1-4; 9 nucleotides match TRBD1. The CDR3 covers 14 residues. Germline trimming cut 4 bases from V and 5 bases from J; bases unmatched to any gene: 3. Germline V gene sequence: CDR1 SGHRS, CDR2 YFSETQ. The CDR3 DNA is TGCGCCAGCAGCGGTGGGACAGGGAATGAAAAACTGTTTTTT. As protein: CASSGGTGNEKLFF.

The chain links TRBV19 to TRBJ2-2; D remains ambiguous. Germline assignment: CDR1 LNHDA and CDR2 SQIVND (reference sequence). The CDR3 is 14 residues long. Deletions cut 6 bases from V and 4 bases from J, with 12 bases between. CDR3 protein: CASRFLASTGELFF. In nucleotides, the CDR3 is TGTGCCAGTAGGTTCCTGGCCAGCACCGGGGAGCTGTTTTTT.

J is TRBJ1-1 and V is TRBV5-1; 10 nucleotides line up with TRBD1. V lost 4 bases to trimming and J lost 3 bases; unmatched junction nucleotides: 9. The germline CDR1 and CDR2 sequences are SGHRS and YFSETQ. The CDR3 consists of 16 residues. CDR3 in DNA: TGCGCCAGCAGCGCCTCCACCGGGACAGGGGACACTGAAGCTTTCTTT. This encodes CASSASTGTGDTEAFF.

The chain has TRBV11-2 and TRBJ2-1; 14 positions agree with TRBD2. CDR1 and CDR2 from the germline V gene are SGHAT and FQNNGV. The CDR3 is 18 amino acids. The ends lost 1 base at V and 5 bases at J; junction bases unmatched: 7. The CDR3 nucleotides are TGTGCCAGCAGCTTAGCTGGTGGGACTAGCGGGAGCCACAATGAGCAGTTCTTC. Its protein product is CASSLAGGTSGSHNEQFF.

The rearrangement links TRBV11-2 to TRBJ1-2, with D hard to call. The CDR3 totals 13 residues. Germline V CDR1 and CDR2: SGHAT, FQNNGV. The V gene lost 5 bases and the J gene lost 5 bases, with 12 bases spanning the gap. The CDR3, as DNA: TGTGCCAGCAGCCCCCCCCAGACGTATGGCTACACCTTC. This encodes CASSPPQTYGYTF.